This T cell receptor (beta chain) was captured in a study of T-cell reconstitution after alpha-beta-depleted transplantation in children. This clonotype was seen ten or more times. Its cognate antigen is unknown. The germline V gene encodes CDR1 DFQATT and CDR2 SNEGSKA (reference sequence). Deletions cut 3 bases from V and 0 bases from J, with 8 bases between. The CDR3 extends over 14 amino acids. General study results and limits: For some patients, TCRbeta diversity was high at day 60 because of recipient T cells and thymic progenitors that survived. Reports say that about two months after transplant, the alpha-beta T cells came out of several hundred graft clones that had expanded. By one year post-transplant, T-cell counts and diversity largely arose from T cells that were newly produced.

TCRbeta library preparation incorporated unique molecular identifiers. One entry per CDR3 protein, called by TCRdb with MiXCR from the PCR reads. Counted here are 65,000 to 75,000 distinct CDR3 sequences, approximately 5% occurring once; the ten biggest clones make up under 20%. Sequencing used PBMCs, mostly from graft donor cells, obtained 180 days after TCRalphabeta/CD19-depleted stem cell transplant. The source is a boy younger than two who had a stem cell transplant for acute myeloid leukemia, so the T cells may come from the graft donor. This chain joins TRBV20-1 and TRBJ2-2; unclear D gene. For the CDR3, the DNA is TGCAGTGCTAGGAGGACGACGAACACCGGGGAGCTGTTTTTT. Translated: CSARRTTNTGELFF.